This is a list of T cell receptor beta chains from one sample in a study of shared clonotypes between healthy human individuals. Sequencing was performed with immunoSEQ multiplex PCR; in TCRdb, only in-frame clones are kept and a portion is missing. The sample shows over 850,000 clones, about 84% of them seen only once. The material sequenced was memory CD4+ T cells from PBMCs. The receptor set was obtained from a man in his late teens or twenties in good health. Some clones in this sample may be carry-over from other donors' samples. Both conserved end residues are part of each CDR3. The order of the fields is CDR3 DNA, CDR3 protein, D gene, clone size, V gene, J gene. D genes are given only for firm matches. Expanded clones get a size class; other rows say once, few or many, or leave the size out.

CDR3nt: TGTGCCAGCAGCTTAGAACTAGCGGTATCCTACGAGCAGTACTTC; CDR3aa: CASSLELAVSYEQYF; d_gene: TRBD2; abundance: NA; v_gene: TRBV7-9; j_gene: TRBJ2-7
CDR3nt: TGTGCCAGCACCCCGTCAGGGCTACATAATGAGCAGTTCTTC; CDR3aa: CASTPSGLHNEQFF; d_gene: NA; abundance: NA; v_gene: TRBV6-1; j_gene: TRBJ2-1
CDR3nt: TGTGCCAGCTCACCGGAAGCTACCGCAGATACGCAGTATTTT; CDR3aa: CASSPEATADTQYF; d_gene: NA; abundance: NA; v_gene: TRBV18; j_gene: TRBJ2-3
CDR3nt: TGTGCCAGCAGCCCGACAGGGGGCATGGAAGCTTTCTTT; CDR3aa: CASSPTGGMEAFF; d_gene: TRBD1; abundance: NA; v_gene: TRBV5-5; j_gene: TRBJ1-1
CDR3nt: TGTGCCAGCAGCTCCAACACCGGGGAGCTGTTTTTT; CDR3aa: CASSSNTGELFF; d_gene: NA; abundance: NA; v_gene: TRBV7-2; j_gene: TRBJ2-2
CDR3nt: TGTGCCAGCACTCCGACTTATAGTTTAATACAGCCCCAGCATTTT; CDR3aa: CASTPTYSLIQPQHF; d_gene: NA; abundance: NA; v_gene: TRBV2; j_gene: TRBJ1-5
CDR3nt: TGTGCCAGCAGTGAAGGGGACAGGGGACCCTACGAGCAGTACTTC; CDR3aa: CASSEGDRGPYEQYF; d_gene: TRBD1; abundance: NA; v_gene: TRBV2; j_gene: TRBJ2-7
CDR3nt: TGTGCCAGTCGACAGGGAGGGACCCCCTCCTACGAGCAGTACTTC; CDR3aa: CASRQGGTPSYEQYF; d_gene: NA; abundance: NA; v_gene: TRBV28; j_gene: TRBJ2-7
CDR3nt: TGTGCCAGCAGCCCCCGGACGGACCAAGAGACCCAGTACTTC; CDR3aa: CASSPRTDQETQYF; d_gene: NA; abundance: NA; v_gene: TRBV9; j_gene: TRBJ2-5
CDR3nt: TGTGCCTGGAAACGAGGGCCCGTTGGTCCCTACGAGCAGTACTTC; CDR3aa: CAWKRGPVGPYEQYF; d_gene: NA; abundance: once; v_gene: TRBV30; j_gene: TRBJ2-7
CDR3nt: TGTGCCAGCGGATTCCGGGCCAACTATGGCTACACCTTC; CDR3aa: CASGFRANYGYTF; d_gene: NA; abundance: NA; v_gene: TRBV27; j_gene: TRBJ1-2
CDR3nt: TGTGCCAGCAGCTTGCCTGGCGGGGCCAATAACCAAGAGACCCAGTACTTC; CDR3aa: CASSLPGGANNQETQYF; d_gene: NA; abundance: once; v_gene: TRBV5-4; j_gene: TRBJ2-5
CDR3nt: TGTGCCAGCCCTCGAGGGGCAAACACCTTC; CDR3aa: CASPRGANTF; d_gene: NA; abundance: few; v_gene: TRBV7-2; j_gene: TRBJ1-2
CDR3nt: TGTGCCAGCAGTAGGGGGTACGAGCAGTACTTC; CDR3aa: CASSRGYEQYF; d_gene: NA; abundance: NA; v_gene: TRBV27; j_gene: TRBJ2-7
CDR3nt: TGTGCCAGCAGCTTAAACAGGGAAAACAATGAGCAGTTCTTC; CDR3aa: CASSLNRENNEQFF; d_gene: NA; abundance: NA; v_gene: TRBV7-2; j_gene: TRBJ2-1
CDR3nt: TGTGCCAGCAGTTACGGGGGAGCTTCTAACTATGGCTACACCTTC; CDR3aa: CASSYGGASNYGYTF; d_gene: NA; abundance: few; v_gene: TRBV6-5; j_gene: TRBJ1-2
CDR3nt: TGTGCCAGCACCCAAGCACACGGTCCCTACGAGCAGTACTTC; CDR3aa: CASTQAHGPYEQYF; d_gene: NA; abundance: NA; v_gene: TRBV21-1; j_gene: TRBJ2-7
CDR3nt: TGTGCCAGCAGCTTAGCAACCGGGAGAGGGGGAGCTTTCTTT; CDR3aa: CASSLATGRGGAFF; d_gene: NA; abundance: NA; v_gene: TRBV11-2; j_gene: TRBJ1-1
CDR3nt: TGCGCCAGCAGTTCCATCAGGGGAGGGGGTACTTACAATGAGCAGTTCTTC; CDR3aa: CASSSIRGGGTYNEQFF; d_gene: NA; abundance: NA; v_gene: TRBV5-1; j_gene: TRBJ2-1
CDR3nt: TGTGCCAGCAGGCCTACCAGGGCCCAGGCCCGCGATACGCAGTATTTT; CDR3aa: CASRPTRAQARDTQYF; d_gene: NA; abundance: NA; v_gene: TRBV7-8; j_gene: TRBJ2-3
CDR3nt: TGTGCCAGCAGCTTAGAAGGGGGTACCCAGTTCTTC; CDR3aa: CASSLEGGTQFF; d_gene: NA; abundance: NA; v_gene: TRBV7-8; j_gene: TRBJ2-1
CDR3nt: TGCGCCAGCAGCTGGGTCGACGATGGAGGCTACACCTTC; CDR3aa: CASSWVDDGGYTF; d_gene: NA; abundance: NA; v_gene: TRBV5-1; j_gene: TRBJ1-2
CDR3nt: TGCGCCAGCAGCTTTAGGGGTGGAGGGCAGTTCTTC; CDR3aa: CASSFRGGGQFF; d_gene: NA; abundance: NA; v_gene: TRBV5-1; j_gene: TRBJ2-1
CDR3nt: TGTGCCAGCAGCTCGACTAGCGGGAGCTACAATGAGCAGTTCTTC; CDR3aa: CASSSTSGSYNEQFF; d_gene: TRBD2; abundance: once; v_gene: TRBV7-3; j_gene: TRBJ2-1
CDR3nt: TGTGCCACAAGGTGGGGTGGTGCCTACGAGCAGTACTTC; CDR3aa: CATRWGGAYEQYF; d_gene: NA; abundance: NA; v_gene: TRBV6-5; j_gene: TRBJ2-7
CDR3nt: TGCGCCAGCAGCCGTCAAAGCCCGAACACCGGGGAGCTGTTTTTT; CDR3aa: CASSRQSPNTGELFF; d_gene: NA; abundance: NA; v_gene: TRBV4-1; j_gene: TRBJ2-2
CDR3nt: TGCAGCGTTGGTTTTGGCTCTGGGGCCAACGTCCTGACTTTC; CDR3aa: CSVGFGSGANVLTF; d_gene: NA; abundance: NA; v_gene: TRBV29-1; j_gene: TRBJ2-6
CDR3nt: TGTGCCAGCAGCCTCCAGGCTAGCGGGGCCACAGATACGCAGTATTTT; CDR3aa: CASSLQASGATDTQYF; d_gene: TRBD2; abundance: NA; v_gene: TRBV7-2; j_gene: TRBJ2-3
CDR3nt: TGCGCCAGCAGCTTGGTCCCGGCGCGGAGTTCTTATGGCTACACCTTC; CDR3aa: CASSLVPARSSYGYTF; d_gene: NA; abundance: many; v_gene: TRBV5-1; j_gene: TRBJ1-2